This entry concerns a single T cell receptor beta chain. The record originates from a study of blood T cells in healthy people across ages. V lost 6 bases to trimming and J lost 0 bases, with 9 bases between them. This CDR3 region has 12 residues. CDR1 is DFQATT and CDR2 is SNEGSKA in the germline V gene (reference sequence). Through a sample-barcoded 5' primer and a J-beta primer mix, a second PCR was run for roughly 6 to 12 cycles. Every sample returned 2.5 million or more CDR3-containing paired-end reads. In TCRdb, the 5' RACE reads were re-called with MiXCR into one record per CDR3 protein. In the table there are approximately 670,000 distinct CDR3 sequences, around 38% of which are singletons.

The sample was blood. V gene TRBV20-1 combines with J gene TRBJ2-7; D remains unclear. The receptor comes from a man older than 75 in good health. CDR3 in DNA: TGCAGTGCCCATGACAACTCCTACGAGCAGTACTTC. Amino acid sequence: CSAHDNSYEQYF.